Following are 10 T cell receptor beta chains from one sample sequenced in a study of a mutant IDH1 vaccine in newly diagnosed glioma (dated by TCRdb to the early 2020s). The library was made by the immunoSEQ multiplex PCR assay. Held by TCRdb, this immuneACCESS table contains in-frame sequences only and omits some clones. Under half of the omission traces to an unresolved V gene where checked; the cause of the rest is unknown. The sample contains 34,000 or so clones, around 82% of them found a single time. Clones ranked in the top ten supply approximately 23% of the sample. The sample's time point label, decoded: week 11, during vaccination. A 20-mer mutant IDH1 peptide at 300 micrograms in Montanide made up each vaccine dose, which was injected subcutaneously together with topical imiquimod. No antigen is known for these receptors. Sample: PBMCs, taken from a glioma patient whose treatment included an IDH1 peptide vaccine. These receptors originate from a man aged 30-40 years with glioma.

This rearrangement joins TRBV9 to TRBJ2-7; 9 nucleotides line up with TRBD2. Germline-derived CDR1 and CDR2 are SGDLS and YYNGEE. The V segment lost 3 bases and the J segment 0 bases; nucleotides outside the gene matches: 1. The CDR3 consists of 14 residues. In DNA form, the CDR3 reads TGTGCCAGCAGCGCTAGCGGGACCTCCTACGAGCAGTACTTC. As protein: CASSASGTSYEQYF.

The chain is built from TRBV7-2 and TRBJ2-3, with D perhaps matching TRBD1 (6 bases). CDR1 and CDR2 (germline): SGHTA, FQGNSA. CDR3 length: 14 residues. V shed 5 bases and J shed 0 bases, with 9 bases lying between them. In DNA, the CDR3 is TGTGCCAGCAGCCGGGACAAAAGCACAGATACGCAGTATTTT. Protein product: CASSRDKSTDTQYF.

In this sample, this clone is medium-sized. The chain has TRBV30 and TRBJ1-1, with TRBD1 matching over 7 bases. With V trimmed by 3 bases and J by 3 bases, 7 bases remained unmatched. Per the germline V gene, CDR1 is GTSNPN and CDR2 is SVGIG (reference sequence). The CDR3 is made up of 14 amino acids. The CDR3 is CAWRPGTGDTEAFF. The CDR3 region has the DNA TGTGCCTGGAGACCCGGAACAGGGGACACTGAAGCTTTCTTT. The entire variable domain, with the rest obtained from reference TRBV30 and TRBJ1-1, is as follows: SQTIHQWPATLVQPVGSPLSLECTVEGTSNPNLYWYRQAAGRGLQLLFYSVGIGQISSEVPQNLSASRPQDRQFILSSKKLLLSDSGFYLCAWRPGTGDTEAFFGQGTRLTVV.

The rearrangement links TRBV18 to TRBJ1-4, with TRBD1 matching over 8 bases. The CDR3 totals 15 residues. Germline assignment: CDR1 KGHSH and CDR2 LQKENI. Trimming at V came to 2 bases and at J to 7 bases, leaving 6 bases not matched to a gene. The CDR3: CASSPVTGDGEKLFF. CDR3 bases: TGTGCCAGCTCACCAGTGACAGGGGACGGTGAAAAACTGTTTTTT.

This clone was seen more than once but under ten times. The chain uses TRBV5-5 and TRBJ1-1; D is ambiguous. Germline CDR1 is SGHKS and CDR2 is YYEKEE (reference sequence). V was cut by 4 bases and J by 1 base, with 8 bases left in between. The CDR3 has 13 residues. The CDR3: CASSPIPNTEAFF. The CDR3 bases are TGTGCCAGCAGCCCCATCCCGAACACTGAAGCTTTCTTT.

Here the CDR3 reads CASSEEVPGLETQYF. As DNA, the CDR3 is TGTGCCAGCAGTGAAGAGGTCCCAGGGCTAGAGACCCAGTACTTC. The gene calls are TRBV2 and TRBJ2-5; D is possibly TRBD1 (5 bases). Looked up from germline, CDR1 is SNHLY and CDR2 is FYNNEI. This CDR3 region has 15 residues. V dropped 1 base and J dropped 4 bases, with 13 bases sitting between them.

This chain joins TRBV10-3 and TRBJ1-1, with unresolved D. V was shortened by 3 bases and J by 8 bases, with 16 bases between the two germline ends. Germline V gene data show CDR1 as ENHRY and CDR2 as SYGVKD. CDR3 length: 14 residues. CDR3 loop: CAISEWGSNTEAFF. For the CDR3, the DNA is TGTGCCATCAGTGAATGGGGATCTAATACAGAAGCTTTCTTT.

J is TRBJ2-7 and V is TRBV7-6; D assignment may be TRBD1 or TRBD2 (6 bases each). Germline V CDR1 and CDR2: SGHVS, FNYEAQ. The CDR3 covers 14 residues. V was shortened by 4 bases and J by 3 bases, with 13 bases between the two germline ends. CDR3 amino acids: CASSSRGEDYEQYF. CDR3 in DNA: TGTGCCAGCAGCTCAAGGGGGGAAGACTACGAGCAGTACTTC.

The chain links TRBV29-1 to TRBJ2-7; D perhaps matches TRBD1 (5 bases). Germline CDR1 SQVTM, CDR2 ANQGSEA. CDR3 length: 12 amino acids. V was clipped by 5 bases and J by 1 base, with 9 bases between them. The CDR3 is CSVSTASYEQYF. CDR3 nucleotide sequence: TGCAGCGTTTCGACAGCTTCCTACGAGCAGTACTTC.

The sample holds a few counts of this clone. The gene calls are TRBV10-3 and TRBJ1-4; TRBD1 is a possible D gene (5 bases). Looked up from germline, CDR1 is ENHRY and CDR2 is SYGVKD. V was clipped by 2 bases and J by 8 bases, with 9 bases between them. The CDR3 consists of 13 residues. The CDR3 loop is CAISEPGPEKLFF. The CDR3 bases are TGTGCCATCAGTGAGCCGGGACCAGAAAAACTGTTTTTT.